These T cell receptor beta chains were read from a single sample in a study of cytomegalovirus exposure and HLA in healthy donors. Clones were read by immunoSEQ multiplex PCR, and TCRdb kept only the in-frame ones, dropping some. The table includes about 160,000 clones, 60% to 75% detected once. Sequencing was done on a sample of PBMCs. The receptor set was obtained from a woman in her forties or fifties in good health and CMV-seropositive. CDR3s include the opening cysteine and the closing phenylalanine or tryptophan. The order of the fields is D gene, clone size, J gene, V gene, CDR3 DNA, CDR3 protein. A D gene is named only where the DNA matches it firmly. Clone size is shown for a subset of rows, as once, few, many or a class of expanded clone.

D: NA
size: few
J: TRBJ1-1
V: TRBV18
DNA: TGTGCCAGCTCACCACAAAGCGGAACTGAAGCTTTCTTT
CDR3: CASSPQSGTEAFF

D: TRBD2
size: few
J: TRBJ2-3
V: TRBV30
DNA: TGTGCCTGGAGTGGTCTTCTAGCGGGCACAGATACGCAGTATTTT
CDR3: CAWSGLLAGTDTQYF

D: NA
size: NA
J: TRBJ2-3
V: TRBV30
DNA: TGTGCGAGGGCTAGCGGCACAGATACGCAGTATTTT
CDR3: CARASGTDTQYF

D: NA
size: NA
J: TRBJ1-5
V: TRBV10-2
DNA: TGCGCCAGCAGTGATCGGGGGAGGCAGCCCCAGCATTTT
CDR3: CASSDRGRQPQHF

D: TRBD1
size: NA
J: TRBJ1-2
V: TRBV7-8
DNA: TGTGCCAGCAGCTTAGGCGGGACAGACTATGGCTACACCTTC
CDR3: CASSLGGTDYGYTF

D: NA
size: NA
J: TRBJ2-2
V: TRBV9
DNA: TGTGCCAGCAGCGTGAACGGTCTAGGCAGCGGGGAGCTGTTTTTT
CDR3: CASSVNGLGSGELFF

D: TRBD1
size: NA
J: TRBJ2-1
V: TRBV5-6
DNA: TGTGCCAGCAGCCGACAGGGATCCTCTTACAATGAGCAGTTCTTC
CDR3: CASSRQGSSYNEQFF

D: TRBD1
size: NA
J: TRBJ2-3
V: TRBV5-4
DNA: TGTGCCAGCAGCAGGGGACAGCAAGCTAGCACAGATACGCAGTATTTT
CDR3: CASSRGQQASTDTQYF

D: TRBD2
size: NA
J: TRBJ2-1
V: TRBV5-4
DNA: TGTGCCAGCAGCTTGGGACTAGCGGGGAGAAGCTCCTACAATGAGCAGTTCTTC
CDR3: CASSLGLAGRSSYNEQFF

D: TRBD2
size: NA
J: TRBJ2-7
V: TRBV2
DNA: TGTGCCAGCAGTCCTTTTGGACTAGCGGGGGGTCGATACGAGCAGTACTTC
CDR3: CASSPFGLAGGRYEQYF

D: TRBD2
size: once
J: TRBJ2-2
V: TRBV7-8
DNA: TGTGCCAGCAGCTTAAATAGCGGGGGTTTTCGTGGGCTGTTTTTT
CDR3: CASSLNSGGFRGLFF

D: NA
size: NA
J: TRBJ2-1
V: TRBV7-3
DNA: TGTGCCAGCAGCTTCTCGTTTGGAGATTACAATGAGCAGTTCTTC
CDR3: CASSFSFGDYNEQFF

D: TRBD1
size: few
J: TRBJ1-6
V: TRBV5-3
DNA: TGTGCCAGAAGCTTGTGTGGGACAGGGGATTCACCCCTCCACTTT
CDR3: CARSLCGTGDSPLHF

D: NA
size: NA
J: TRBJ2-5
V: TRBV11-1
DNA: TGTGCCAGCAGCTTAAGGACAACTGAGACCCAGTACTTC
CDR3: CASSLRTTETQYF

D: NA
size: NA
J: TRBJ2-2
V: TRBV25-1
DNA: TGTGCCAGCAGTGACAGGGGGGACACCGGGGAGCTGTTTTTT
CDR3: CASSDRGDTGELFF

D: TRBD1
size: NA
J: TRBJ1-2
V: TRBV5-1
DNA: TGCGCCAGCAGTCCAAGGACAGGGTCGTTTAACTATGGCTACACCTTC
CDR3: CASSPRTGSFNYGYTF

D: NA
size: NA
J: TRBJ2-5
V: TRBV11-2
DNA: TGTGCCAGCAGCCCCTTACGCGGACCGGGCTGGGAGCAGTACTTC
CDR3: CASSPLRGPGWEQYF

D: TRBD1
size: NA
J: TRBJ1-1
V: TRBV10-3
DNA: TGTGCCATCAGTGTCCCTCCGGGACAGGGGGACTGCGAAGCTTTCTTT
CDR3: CAISVPPGQGDCEAFF

D: NA
size: few
J: TRBJ1-6
V: TRBV9
DNA: TGTGCCAGCAGCGTAGCAGGGGTTTTAAATTCACCCCTCCACTTT
CDR3: CASSVAGVLNSPLHF

D: NA
size: NA
J: TRBJ2-7
V: TRBV6-5
DNA: TGTGCCAGCAGGCCAGACACTCTCTACGAGCAGTACTTC
CDR3: CASRPDTLYEQYF

D: NA
size: NA
J: TRBJ2-2
V: TRBV5-1
DNA: TGCGCCAGCAGCATAGTCGGGGGAAATACGAACACCGGGGAGCTGTTTTTT
CDR3: CASSIVGGNTNTGELFF

D: NA
size: NA
J: TRBJ1-2
V: TRBV4-1
DNA: TGCGCCAGCAGCCCTCGTCTGAACTATGGCTACACCTTC
CDR3: CASSPRLNYGYTF

D: TRBD2
size: NA
J: TRBJ2-2
V: TRBV29-1
DNA: TGCAGCGCCGCGGGGAGGGGATTCACCGGGGAGCTGTTTTTT
CDR3: CSAAGRGFTGELFF

D: TRBD2
size: NA
J: TRBJ2-5
V: TRBV27
DNA: TGTGCCAGCAAGGGTTGGGGCGGGGGGAGGGAGACCCAGTACTTC
CDR3: CASKGWGGGRETQYF

D: TRBD1
size: NA
J: TRBJ1-3
V: TRBV6-1
DNA: TGTGCCAGCAGTGAAGGAGGGGGCCGCTCTGGAAACACCATATATTTT
CDR3: CASSEGGGRSGNTIYF

D: NA
size: NA
J: TRBJ2-6
V: TRBV2
DNA: TGTGCCAGCAGTGCAGACAGGCACGTCCTGACTTTC
CDR3: CASSADRHVLTF

D: TRBD1
size: NA
J: TRBJ1-2
V: TRBV6-5
DNA: TGTGCCAGCAGTTACCAACGGGGACAGGGGGGGTTAGAGACCTTC
CDR3: CASSYQRGQGGLETF

D: NA
size: NA
J: TRBJ2-3
V: TRBV6-5
DNA: TGTGCCAGCTCCTTCGGAGGACCAGATACGCAGTATTTT
CDR3: CASSFGGPDTQYF

D: TRBD1
size: NA
J: TRBJ2-2
V: TRBV30
DNA: TGTGCCTGGAGTCCCCGGGACAGGGTTACCGGGGAGCTGTTTTTT
CDR3: CAWSPRDRVTGELFF

D: TRBD1
size: NA
J: TRBJ1-1
V: TRBV5-1
DNA: TGCGCCAGCAGCCTGGAGGACAGGGGAACGGCTTTCTTT
CDR3: CASSLEDRGTAFF

D: NA
size: few
J: TRBJ2-3
V: TRBV29-1
DNA: TGCAGCGTTGTATCAGATACGCAGTATTTT
CDR3: CSVVSDTQYF

D: TRBD1
size: NA
J: TRBJ1-4
V: TRBV27
DNA: TGTGCCAGCAGTACCCGGGACAGCACGGAAAAACTGTTTTTT
CDR3: CASSTRDSTEKLFF

D: NA
size: many
J: TRBJ2-7
V: TRBV18
DNA: TGTGCCAGCTCACCACCTAACATCCACTCCTACGAGCAGTACTTC
CDR3: CASSPPNIHSYEQYF

D: TRBD1
size: NA
J: TRBJ1-1
V: TRBV5-6
DNA: TGTGCCAGCAGCGGGGGGCTCCGGGACAGAAACACTGAAGCTTTCTTT
CDR3: CASSGGLRDRNTEAFF

D: TRBD1
size: NA
J: TRBJ1-1
V: TRBV19
DNA: TGTGCCAGTAGTGCAACAGGGGGCACTGAAGCTTTCTTT
CDR3: CASSATGGTEAFF

D: NA
size: NA
J: TRBJ2-6
V: TRBV5-1
DNA: TGCGCCAGCAGCTTACCGCAGGCGCCTGGGGCCAACGTCCTCACTTTC
CDR3: CASSLPQAPGANVLTF

D: NA
size: NA
J: TRBJ2-7
V: TRBV7-9
DNA: TGTGCCAGCAGCCCCGGGGGCGAGCAGTACTTC
CDR3: CASSPGGEQYF

D: TRBD2
size: few
J: TRBJ2-2
V: TRBV6-1
DNA: TGTGCCACCACGAGCGGGGGGGCCGGCGGGGAGCTGTTTTTT
CDR3: CATTSGGAGGELFF

D: TRBD2
size: NA
J: TRBJ2-7
V: TRBV19
DNA: TGTGCCAGTAGTATTCGGACTAGCGGGGGGTACGAGCAGTACTTC
CDR3: CASSIRTSGGYEQYF

D: TRBD1
size: NA
J: TRBJ1-5
V: TRBV18
DNA: TGTGCCAGCTCCCCCGGGACAGGGACTATGCGGCCCCAGCATTTT
CDR3: CASSPGTGTMRPQHF

D: TRBD1
size: NA
J: TRBJ2-3
V: TRBV5-6
DNA: TGTGCCAGCAGCTTGTGGACAGGGTTGACAGATACGCAGTATTTT
CDR3: CASSLWTGLTDTQYF

D: NA
size: NA
J: TRBJ2-3
V: TRBV5-4
DNA: TGTGCCAGCAGCTTGTTCGGGGGCACAGATACGCAGTATTTT
CDR3: CASSLFGGTDTQYF

D: NA
size: NA
J: TRBJ1-1
V: TRBV7-3
DNA: TGTGCCAGCAGCTCTTACGCCGGGACAGAAGCTTTCTTT
CDR3: CASSSYAGTEAFF

D: NA
size: NA
J: TRBJ1-1
V: TRBV19
DNA: TGTGCCAGTAGTATGGTGGGAGGGAACACTGAAGCTTTCTTT
CDR3: CASSMVGGNTEAFF

D: NA
size: once
J: TRBJ2-2
V: TRBV10-3
DNA: TGTGCCATCAGTGAGAGCATGCGTGGAGCCGGGGAGCTGTTTTTT
CDR3: CAISESMRGAGELFF

D: TRBD1
size: NA
J: TRBJ2-3
V: TRBV7-9
DNA: TGTGCCAGCAGCTTCACAGGGGTCACAGATACGCAGTATTTT
CDR3: CASSFTGVTDTQYF